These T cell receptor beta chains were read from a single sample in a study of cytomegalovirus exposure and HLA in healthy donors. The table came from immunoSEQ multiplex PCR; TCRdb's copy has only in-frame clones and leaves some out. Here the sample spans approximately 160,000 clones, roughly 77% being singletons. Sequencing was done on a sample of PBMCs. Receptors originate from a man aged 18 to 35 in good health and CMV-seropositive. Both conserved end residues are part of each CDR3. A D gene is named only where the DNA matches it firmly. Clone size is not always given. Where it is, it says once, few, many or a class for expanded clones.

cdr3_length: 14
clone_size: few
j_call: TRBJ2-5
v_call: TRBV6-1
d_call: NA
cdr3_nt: TGTGCCAGCAGTCCCCAGACCTCCGGGGAGACCCAGTACTTC
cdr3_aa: CASSPQTSGETQYF

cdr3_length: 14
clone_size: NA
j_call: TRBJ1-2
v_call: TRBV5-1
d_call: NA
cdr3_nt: TGCGCCAGCAGCTTGGGTCAGGGGCACTATGGCTACACCTTC
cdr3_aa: CASSLGQGHYGYTF

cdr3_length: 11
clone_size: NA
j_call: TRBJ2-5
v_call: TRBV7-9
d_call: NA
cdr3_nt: TGTGCCAGCAGCCAAAAAGAGACCCAGTACTTC
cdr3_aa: CASSQKETQYF

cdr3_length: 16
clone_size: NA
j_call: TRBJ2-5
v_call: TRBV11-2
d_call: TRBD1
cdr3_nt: TGTGCCAGCAGCAAAGTGCCCGGACAGGGGGCCGAGACCCAGTACTTC
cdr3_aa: CASSKVPGQGAETQYF

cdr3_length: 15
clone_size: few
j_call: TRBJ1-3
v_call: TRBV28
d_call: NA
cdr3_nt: TGTGCCAGCTCCCAAACAGGGATCTCTGGAAACACCATATATTTT
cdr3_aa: CASSQTGISGNTIYF

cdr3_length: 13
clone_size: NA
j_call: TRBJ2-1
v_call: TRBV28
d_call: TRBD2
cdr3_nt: TGTGCCAGCAGTGGGGGGGTTTACAATGAGCAGTTCTTC
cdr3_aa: CASSGGVYNEQFF

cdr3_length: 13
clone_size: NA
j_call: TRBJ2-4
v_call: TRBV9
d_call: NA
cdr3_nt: TGTGCCAGCAGCGCCCCCGGGGGAAACATTCAGTACTTC
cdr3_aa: CASSAPGGNIQYF

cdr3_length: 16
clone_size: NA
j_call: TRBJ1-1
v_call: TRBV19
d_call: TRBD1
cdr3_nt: TGTGCCAGTAGTATGAGGACAGGACGGGGGAACACTGAAGCTTTCTTT
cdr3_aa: CASSMRTGRGNTEAFF

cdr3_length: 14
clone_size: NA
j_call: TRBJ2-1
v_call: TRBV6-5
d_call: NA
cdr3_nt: TGTGCCAGCAGTTACTCAAGCGGGTACAATGAGCAGTTCTTC
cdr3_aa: CASSYSSGYNEQFF

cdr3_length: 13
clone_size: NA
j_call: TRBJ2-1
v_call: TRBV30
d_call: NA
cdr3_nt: TGTGCCTGGAGTGTAGGTGGGAGCAATGAGCAGTTCTTC
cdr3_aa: CAWSVGGSNEQFF

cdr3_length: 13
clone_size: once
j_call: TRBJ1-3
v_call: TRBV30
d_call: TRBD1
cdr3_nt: TGTGCCTGGAGTAAGGGGGCGGGAAACACCATATATTTT
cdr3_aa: CAWSKGAGNTIYF

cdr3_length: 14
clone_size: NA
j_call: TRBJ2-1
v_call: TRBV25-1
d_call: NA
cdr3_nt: TGTGCCAGCAGCAGACTAAACACGGGGAATGAGCAGTTCTTC
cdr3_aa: CASSRLNTGNEQFF

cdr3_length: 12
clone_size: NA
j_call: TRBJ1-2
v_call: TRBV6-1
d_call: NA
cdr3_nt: TGTGCCAGCAGTGAAGTCTCCTATGGCTACACCTTC
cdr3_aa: CASSEVSYGYTF

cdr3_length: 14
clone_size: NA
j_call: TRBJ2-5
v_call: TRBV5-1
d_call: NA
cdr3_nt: TGCGCCAGCAGCTACCTGGGCCGCTCAGAGACCCAGTACTTC
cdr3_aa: CASSYLGRSETQYF

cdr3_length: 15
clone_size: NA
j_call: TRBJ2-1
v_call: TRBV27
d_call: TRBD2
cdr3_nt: TGTGCCAGCAGACGACCCGGACTAGTATTCGATGAGCAGTTCTTC
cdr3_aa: CASRRPGLVFDEQFF

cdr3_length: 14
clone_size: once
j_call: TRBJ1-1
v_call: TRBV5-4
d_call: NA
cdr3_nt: TGTGCCAGCAGCATCTACAGGGACCACACTGAAGCTTTCTTT
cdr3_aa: CASSIYRDHTEAFF

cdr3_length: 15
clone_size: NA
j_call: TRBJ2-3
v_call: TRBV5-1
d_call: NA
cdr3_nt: TGCGCCAGCAGCTTGGAGGGGCAGGGCATGGATACGCAGTATTTT
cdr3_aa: CASSLEGQGMDTQYF

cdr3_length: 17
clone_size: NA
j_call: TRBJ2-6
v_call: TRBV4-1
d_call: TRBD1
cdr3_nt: TGCGCCAGCAGCCGGGACAGCGCTCTCGCTGGGGCCAACGTCCTGACTTTC
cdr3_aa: CASSRDSALAGANVLTF

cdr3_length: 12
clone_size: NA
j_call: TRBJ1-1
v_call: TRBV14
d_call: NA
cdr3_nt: TGTGCCAGCAGCCAGACAGTTACTGAAGCTTTCTTT
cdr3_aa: CASSQTVTEAFF

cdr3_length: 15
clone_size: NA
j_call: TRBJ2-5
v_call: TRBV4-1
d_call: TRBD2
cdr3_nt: TGCGCCAGCAGCCATTTAGCGGGGGGGCAAGAGACCCAGTACTTC
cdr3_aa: CASSHLAGGQETQYF

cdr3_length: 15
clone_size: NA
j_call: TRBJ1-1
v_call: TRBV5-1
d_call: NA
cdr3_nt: TGCGCCAGCAGCCTTACGAGTCCTTTCGACACTGAAGCTTTCTTT
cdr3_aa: CASSLTSPFDTEAFF

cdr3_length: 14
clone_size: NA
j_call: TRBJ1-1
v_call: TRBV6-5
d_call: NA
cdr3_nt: TGTGCCAGCAGTATTCAGGCCATGAACACTGAAGCTTTCTTT
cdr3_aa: CASSIQAMNTEAFF

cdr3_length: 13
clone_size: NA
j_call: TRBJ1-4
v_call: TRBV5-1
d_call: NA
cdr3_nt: TGCGCCAGCAGCTTGGATCAGGGCGAAAAACTGTTTTTT
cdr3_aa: CASSLDQGEKLFF

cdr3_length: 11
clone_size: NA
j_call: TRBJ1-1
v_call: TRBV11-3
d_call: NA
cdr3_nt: TGTGCCAGCAGCCTCACAGGGCATGCTTTCTTT
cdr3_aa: CASSLTGHAFF